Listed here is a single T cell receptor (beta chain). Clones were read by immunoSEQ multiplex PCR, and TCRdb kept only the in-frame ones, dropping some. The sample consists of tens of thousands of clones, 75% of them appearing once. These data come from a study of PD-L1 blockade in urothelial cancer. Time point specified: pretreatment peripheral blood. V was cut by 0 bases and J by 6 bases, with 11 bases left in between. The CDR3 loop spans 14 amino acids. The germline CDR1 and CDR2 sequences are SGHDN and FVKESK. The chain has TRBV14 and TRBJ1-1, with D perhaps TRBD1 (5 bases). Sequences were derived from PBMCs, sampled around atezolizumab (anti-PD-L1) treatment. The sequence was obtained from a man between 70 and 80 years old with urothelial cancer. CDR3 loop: CASSQEGGTPEAFF. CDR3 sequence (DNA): TGTGCCAGCAGCCAAGAGGGGGGTACCCCTGAAGCTTTCTTT.